The T cell receptor (beta chain) under discussion was sequenced for a study of Graves' ophthalmopathy and Graves' hyperthyroidism. Study-wide results and limits: Blood contained most expanded thyroid clonotypes exceeding 0.001 frequency. Forecasting of ophthalmopathy progression by the model achieved approximately 70% sensitivity and 72% to 85% specificity.

This CDR3 comprises 16 residues. The ends were cut back, 0 bases at V and 6 bases at J, with 12 bases in the middle. Germline V gene lookup returns CDR1 LGHNA and CDR2 YNFKEQ. This clonotype showed up many times. What it recognizes is unknown. Moderately to severely active ophthalmopathy under 3 months, CAS at least 3, NOSPECS at least 4. Patients were diagnosed from clinical symptoms, serum thyroxine, TRAb, thyroid ultrasound and orbital computed tomography. Amplified material comprised TCR beta CDR3 regions derived from RNA transcripts. After a first-round RT-PCR with HTBI primers, a second-round multiplex PCR was run. TCRdb itself ran the multiplex PCR reads through MiXCR, one entry per CDR3 protein. The sample holds around 400,000 distinct CDR3 sequences, about a sixth seen once.

Sample: peripheral blood. The V and J genes are TRBV4-2 and TRBJ1-6; D remains ambiguous. This receptor was obtained from a woman between 18 and 29 years old with Graves' ophthalmopathy. In DNA, the CDR3 is TGTGCCAGCAGCCAAGATTTGAGGACGACTAATTCACCCCTCCACTTT. Residues: CASSQDLRTTNSPLHF.